This T cell receptor beta chain was observed in a study of shared clonotypes between healthy human individuals. This CDR3 is built from 13 residues. The germline gives CDR1 MDHEN, CDR2 SYDVKM. Trimming removed 4 bases at V and 5 bases at J, with 11 bases between. The table came from immunoSEQ multiplex PCR; TCRdb's copy has only in-frame clones and leaves some out. Among 450,000 to 500,000 clones, 60% to 80% were seen once, and the ten largest hold 12%. The sequencing sample was made of PBMCs. This chain uses TRBV28 with TRBJ1-2, with D possibly matching TRBD1 (6 bases). The sequence was collected from a woman in her forties in good health. Some clones in this sample may be carry-over from other donors' samples. The CDR3 loop reads CASSSGGLYGYTF. In DNA, the CDR3 is TGTGCCAGCAGTTCCGGGGGCTTATATGGCTACACCTTC.